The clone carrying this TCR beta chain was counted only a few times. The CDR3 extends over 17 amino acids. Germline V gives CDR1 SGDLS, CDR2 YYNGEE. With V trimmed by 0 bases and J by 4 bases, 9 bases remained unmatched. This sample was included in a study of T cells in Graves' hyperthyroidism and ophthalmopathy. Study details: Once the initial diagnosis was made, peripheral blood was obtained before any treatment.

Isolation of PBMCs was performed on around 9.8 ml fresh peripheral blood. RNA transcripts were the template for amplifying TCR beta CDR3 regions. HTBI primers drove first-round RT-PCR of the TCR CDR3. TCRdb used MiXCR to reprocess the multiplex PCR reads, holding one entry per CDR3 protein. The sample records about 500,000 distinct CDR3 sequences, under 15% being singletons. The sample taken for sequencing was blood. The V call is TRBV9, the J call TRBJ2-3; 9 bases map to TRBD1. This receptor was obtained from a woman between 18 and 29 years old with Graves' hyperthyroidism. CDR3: CASSVVGQGFGSDTQYF. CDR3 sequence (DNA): TGTGCCAGCAGCGTAGTGGGACAGGGATTTGGTTCAGATACGCAGTATTTT.